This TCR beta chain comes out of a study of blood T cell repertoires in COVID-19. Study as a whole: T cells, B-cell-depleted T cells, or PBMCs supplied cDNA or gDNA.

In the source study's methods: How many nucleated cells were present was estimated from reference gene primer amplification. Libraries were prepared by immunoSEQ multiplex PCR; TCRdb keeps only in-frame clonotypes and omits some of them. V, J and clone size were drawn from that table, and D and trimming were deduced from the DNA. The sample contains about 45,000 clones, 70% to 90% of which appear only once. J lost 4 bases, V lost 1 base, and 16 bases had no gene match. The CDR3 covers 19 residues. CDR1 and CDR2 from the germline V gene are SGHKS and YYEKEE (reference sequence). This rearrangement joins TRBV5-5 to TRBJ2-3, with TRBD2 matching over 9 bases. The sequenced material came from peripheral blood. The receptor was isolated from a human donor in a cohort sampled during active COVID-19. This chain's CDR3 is CASSLYALAGRMSADTQYF. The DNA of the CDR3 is TGTGCCAGCAGCTTGTATGCGCTAGCGGGGAGGATGTCTGCAGATACGCAGTATTTT.